This TCR beta chain was documented in a study of T cell repertoires in ileal Crohn's disease. Overall study: The M6 sample came from neoterminal ileum during colonoscopy after surgery. Whole-study findings and limits: Compared with CD4 T cells, sorted CD8 cells carried more expanded clones. Clonal expansions were more frequent in active smokers than non-smokers at surgery.

In regard to this clone: Antigen unknown. The DNA is left out, because the CDR3 cannot be placed on it with certainty; the CDR3 is given as TCRdb lists it.

Documented time point: neoterminal ileum biopsy at postoperative endoscopy, about 6 months after surgery. Profiled with immunoSEQ multiplex PCR; TCRdb holds only in-frame clones, not every one. The data contain 15,000 to 20,000 clones, approximately 72% of them singletons. This receptor was identified in an adult with Crohn's disease. Material for sequencing was ileal tissue.

CDR3 protein: CASSVGRGAPEYF. This chain connects TRBV27 to TRBJ2-5; the D call TRBD2 from the table was never checked on the DNA. Germline-derived CDR1 and CDR2 are MNHEY and SMNVEV (reference sequence). The CDR3 region is 13 residues in length, termini included.